The rows below give T cell receptor beta chains drawn from one sample of a study of blood T cell repertoires in COVID-19. The protocol was immunoSEQ multiplex PCR, while the TCRdb copy is restricted to in-frame clones and leaves out a portion. The sample includes just over 80,000 clones, around 86% of them seen just once. The sequencing input was peripheral blood. Receptors originate from a man aged 80 or over with acute or convalescent COVID-19. CDR3s include the opening cysteine and the closing phenylalanine or tryptophan. Fields, in order: V gene, D gene, J gene, clone size, CDR3 protein, CDR3 DNA. The D gene is left open where the match is weak. Expanded clones are given a class, and other clones once, few, many or no size at all.

V gene: TRBV28; D gene: .; J gene: TRBJ1-4; clone size: .; CDR3 protein: CASIPGRANEKLFF; CDR3 DNA: TGTGCCAGCATCCCGGGGAGGGCGAATGAAAAACTGTTTTTT
V gene: TRBV11-3; D gene: TRBD2; J gene: TRBJ2-1; clone size: .; CDR3 protein: CASRLLLASEQFF; CDR3 DNA: TGTGCCAGCAGATTGCTACTAGCGAGCGAGCAGTTCTTC
V gene: TRBV7-9; D gene: .; J gene: TRBJ2-1; clone size: few; CDR3 protein: CASRISGPPVNEQFF; CDR3 DNA: TGTGCCAGCAGGATAAGCGGGCCCCCTGTCAATGAGCAGTTCTTC
V gene: TRBV11-2; D gene: .; J gene: TRBJ2-1; clone size: .; CDR3 protein: CASSLGGRYNEQFF; CDR3 DNA: TGTGCCAGCAGCCTGGGTGGGAGGTACAATGAGCAGTTCTTC
V gene: TRBV7-7; D gene: .; J gene: TRBJ2-5; clone size: .; CDR3 protein: CASSLAEGGYTQYF; CDR3 DNA: TGTGCTAGCAGCTTAGCGGAGGGGGGGTATACCCAGTACTTC
V gene: TRBV19; D gene: .; J gene: TRBJ2-3; clone size: few; CDR3 protein: CASSKWAGTDTQYF; CDR3 DNA: TGTGCCAGTAGTAAGTGGGCCGGCACAGATACGCAGTATTTT
V gene: TRBV28; D gene: TRBD2; J gene: TRBJ2-3; clone size: .; CDR3 protein: CASSFGGLADTDTQYF; CDR3 DNA: TGTGCCAGCAGTTTTGGGGGACTAGCGGACACAGATACGCAGTATTTT
V gene: TRBV19; D gene: .; J gene: TRBJ2-5; clone size: .; CDR3 protein: CASSRASAPLQETQYF; CDR3 DNA: TGTGCCAGTAGTCGGGCTAGCGCCCCGCTCCAAGAGACCCAGTACTTC
V gene: TRBV6-5; D gene: .; J gene: TRBJ2-3; clone size: .; CDR3 protein: CASSLPGTDTQYF; CDR3 DNA: TGTGCCAGCAGTCTTCCGGGGACAGATACGCAGTATTTT
V gene: TRBV11-3; D gene: TRBD1; J gene: TRBJ2-7; clone size: .; CDR3 protein: CASSLTAGQGTYEQYF; CDR3 DNA: TGTGCCAGCAGCTTAACGGCGGGACAGGGGACATACGAGCAGTACTTC
V gene: TRBV7-9; D gene: .; J gene: TRBJ1-6; clone size: .; CDR3 protein: CASSPNRQNNSPLHF; CDR3 DNA: TGTGCCAGCAGCCCAAACAGGCAAAATAATTCACCCCTCCACTTT
V gene: TRBV7-2; D gene: TRBD1; J gene: TRBJ2-7; clone size: .; CDR3 protein: CASSAPGQGASYEQYF; CDR3 DNA: TGTGCCAGCAGCGCTCCGGGACAGGGGGCGTCCTACGAGCAGTACTTC
V gene: TRBV19; D gene: TRBD1; J gene: TRBJ1-2; clone size: .; CDR3 protein: CASTSDRGLGYGYTF; CDR3 DNA: TGTGCCAGTACCTCAGACAGGGGGCTAGGCTATGGCTACACCTTC
V gene: TRBV3-1/TRBV3-2; D gene: TRBD1; J gene: TRBJ1-1; clone size: .; CDR3 protein: CASSHRGQGTEAFF; CDR3 DNA: TGTGCCAGCAGCCACAGGGGGCAGGGCACTGAAGCTTTCTTT
V gene: TRBV6-5; D gene: .; J gene: TRBJ2-1; clone size: few; CDR3 protein: CASSYSTGFEQFF; CDR3 DNA: TGTGCCAGCAGTTACTCAACAGGGTTTGAGCAGTTCTTC
V gene: TRBV2; D gene: TRBD1; J gene: TRBJ2-3; clone size: .; CDR3 protein: CASGTTGQGIDDTQYF; CDR3 DNA: TGTGCCAGCGGAACGACCGGACAGGGGATCGACGATACGCAGTATTTT
V gene: TRBV30; D gene: .; J gene: TRBJ2-7; clone size: .; CDR3 protein: CAWSMTGYSYEQYF; CDR3 DNA: TGTGCCTGGAGTATGACAGGTTACTCCTACGAGCAGTACTTC
V gene: TRBV7-9; D gene: TRBD1; J gene: TRBJ1-5; clone size: .; CDR3 protein: CASSHSDRDSNQPQHF; CDR3 DNA: TGTGCCAGCAGCCATTCGGACAGGGATAGCAATCAGCCCCAGCATTTT